Here is one T cell receptor (beta chain) with its context. Compared with the rest of its sample, this clone is medium-sized (0.01 to 0.1%). The specificity of this receptor is unknown. No clone much larger than this one lies a single base away; base qualities are absent. The time point label here, explained by the study, means: sample from a COVID-19-recovered individual after infection. Cells were CFSE-labeled and stimulated with autologous monocytes plus recombinant SARS-CoV-2 spike or nucleoprotein to obtain antigen-reactive proliferating T cell lines. Donors were patients who had recovered from mild-to-severe COVID-19. Stimulated subset cultures started from an input of 450,000 to 550,000 cells per subset. CD4+ total memory, central memory, effector memory and circulating T follicular helper cells were isolated from peripheral blood mononuclear cells. From cysteine to phenylalanine, the CDR3 is 13 amino acids long. CDR3 DNA only is kept here, 39 bases in frame from base 1.

This sample was included in a study of CD4 T cell repertoires in COVID-19 (dated by TCRdb to 2020 to 2023). A note on the overall study: To analyze cross-reactivity, CFSE-low cells were expanded with IL-2 for 9 to 10 days and then labeled again and restimulated with spike proteins from other coronaviruses. In COVID-19-recovered individuals, the study described naturally processed CD4+ T cell responses to SARS-CoV-2 spike and nucleoprotein and used TCR Vbeta sequencing to evaluate clonal composition. Subset-level TCR Vbeta repertoire analysis of SARS-CoV-2-reactive T cells was performed in a few recovered individuals.

General findings and caveats noted by the study authors: Consistent with cross-reactivity, between roughly 6 and 25% of SARS-CoV-2 clonotypes also showed up in secondary cultures stimulated with SARS-CoV and/or HKU1 spike. Two or all three memory subsets shared several of the most expanded SARS-CoV-2-reactive clonotypes, which suggests intraclonal diversification.

Receptor libraries were prepared by the immunoSEQ multiplex PCR assay. Concerning the study's data processing: Repertoire overlap between subsets was quantified using the Chao-Jaccard similarity index and counts of shared clonotypes. Not all clones reach the TCRdb copy of this immuneACCESS table, which keeps in-frame sequences only. Checked studies attribute under half of the gap to unresolved V genes and leave the rest unexplained. V, J and clone size were drawn from that table, and D and trimming were deduced from the DNA. Present in this sample are about 550 clones, approximately 20% of which were seen just once. The ten largest clonotypes hold around 15% of the sample.

The V gene is TRBV21-1 and the J gene is TRBJ1-2; TRBD1, the D gene given by the table, was not confirmed from the DNA. TRBV21-1 is a pseudogene segment. Source: circulating follicular helper CD4+ T cells, cultured in vitro, taken after recovery from COVID-19. Reading the label with the study, this specimen's cell subset or site is: circulating T follicular helper cells. The TCR originated in a human donor who had COVID-19. The CDR3 loop reads CASMGQWGYGYTF. The DNA is as follows: TGTGCCAGTATGGGGCAATGGGGCTATGGCTACACCTTC.